This T cell receptor (beta chain) is from a study of T cells in localized non-small cell lung cancer. The ends were cut back, 3 bases at V and 2 bases at J, with 9 bases in the middle. This CDR3 is 13 amino acids long. Per the germline V gene, CDR1 is SGHNT and CDR2 is YYREEE (reference sequence). TCRdb's table, derived via immunoSEQ multiplex PCR, lists solely in-frame clones and lacks some. This table holds 45,000 to 50,000 clones, 70% to 90% found once. The J gene is TRBJ2-7, the V gene TRBV5-4, with no clear D. This TCR derives from a man between 40 and 75 years old with stage II lung adenocarcinoma. The source was PBMCs, collected before any cancer treatment. DNA of the CDR3: TGTGCCAGCAGCTCCGACCCCGCCTACGAGCAGTACGTC. The encoded protein is CASSSDPAYEQYV.